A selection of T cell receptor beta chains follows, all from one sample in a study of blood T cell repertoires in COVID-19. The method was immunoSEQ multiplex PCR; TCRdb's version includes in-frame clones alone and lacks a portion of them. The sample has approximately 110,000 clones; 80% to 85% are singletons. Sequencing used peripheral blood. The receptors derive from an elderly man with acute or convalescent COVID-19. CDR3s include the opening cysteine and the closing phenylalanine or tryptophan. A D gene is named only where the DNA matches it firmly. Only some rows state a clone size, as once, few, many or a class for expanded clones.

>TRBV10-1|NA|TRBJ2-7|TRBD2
CASSETGLAGDEQYF
TGCGCCAGCAGTGAGACGGGACTAGCGGGAGACGAGCAGTACTTC
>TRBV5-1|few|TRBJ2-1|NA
CASSLDWSSYNEQFF
TGCGCCAGCAGCCTCGACTGGAGCTCCTACAATGAGCAGTTCTTC
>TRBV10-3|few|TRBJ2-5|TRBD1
CAITPGPGQAYQETQYF
TGTGCCATCACTCCTGGTCCGGGACAGGCGTACCAAGAGACCCAGTACTTC
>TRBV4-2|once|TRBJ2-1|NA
CASSQGARASSYNEQFF
TGTGCCAGCAGCCAAGGGGCGCGGGCTAGCTCCTACAATGAGCAGTTCTTC
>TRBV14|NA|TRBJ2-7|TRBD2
CASRPRTSGMSEQYF
TGTGCCAGCAGGCCAAGGACTAGCGGGATGAGCGAGCAGTACTTC
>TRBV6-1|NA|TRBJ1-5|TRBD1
CASSAGTGVGNQPQHF
TGTGCCAGCAGTGCCGGGACAGGGGTAGGCAATCAGCCCCAGCATTTT
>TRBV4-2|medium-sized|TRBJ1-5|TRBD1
CASSQPGTVYSNQPQHF
TGTGCCAGCAGCCAGCCCGGGACAGTTTATAGCAATCAGCCCCAGCATTTT
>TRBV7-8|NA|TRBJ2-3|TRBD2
CASSLTANLAGPGNTQYF
TGTGCCAGCAGTCTTACCGCAAATCTAGCGGGGCCAGGAAATACGCAGTATTTT
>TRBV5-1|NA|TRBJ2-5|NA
CASSLLGEETQYF
TGCGCCAGCAGCTTGTTGGGAGAAGAGACCCAGTACTTC
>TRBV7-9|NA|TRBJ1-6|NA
CASRSGNSPLHF
TGTGCCAGCAGATCGGGGAATTCACCCCTCCACTTT
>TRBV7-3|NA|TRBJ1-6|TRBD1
CASSLNGQGFSPLHF
TGTGCCAGCAGCTTAAACGGACAGGGCTTTTCACCCCTCCACTTT
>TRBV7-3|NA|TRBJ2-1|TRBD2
CASSLLGAGAYNEQFF
TGTGCCAGCAGCCTCCTCGGGGCGGGGGCCTACAATGAGCAGTTCTTC
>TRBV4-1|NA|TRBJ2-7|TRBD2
CASSLAGSTFEQYF
TGCGCCAGCAGCCTAGCGGGTTCAACCTTCGAGCAGTACTTC
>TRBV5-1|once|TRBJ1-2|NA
CASSPGEGTYGYTF
TGCGCCAGCAGCCCAGGGGAGGGGACCTATGGCTACACCTTC
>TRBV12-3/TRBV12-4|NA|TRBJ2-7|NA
CASKPGYEYEQYF
TGTGCCAGCAAACCAGGGTACGAATACGAGCAGTACTTC
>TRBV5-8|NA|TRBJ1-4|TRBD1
CASSLTAQGASEKLFF
TGTGCCAGCAGCTTGACGGCACAGGGGGCGAGTGAAAAACTGTTTTTT
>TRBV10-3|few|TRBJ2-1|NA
CAISAPLRREQFF
TGTGCCATCAGTGCACCCCTCCGTCGGGAGCAGTTCTTC
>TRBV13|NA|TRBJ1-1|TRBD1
CASSSGTVSVNTEAFF
TGTGCCAGCAGCTCCGGGACAGTCTCGGTGAACACTGAAGCTTTCTTT
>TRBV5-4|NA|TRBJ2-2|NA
CASSLASPGTGELFF
TGTGCCAGCAGCTTGGCCAGTCCGGGCACCGGGGAGCTGTTTTTT
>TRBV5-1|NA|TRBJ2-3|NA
CASSIGDFTDTQYF
TGCGCCAGCAGCATAGGGGACTTTACAGATACGCAGTATTTT
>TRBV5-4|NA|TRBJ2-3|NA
CASSSRTASSTDTQYF
TGTGCCAGCAGCTCCCGGACTGCTTCTAGCACAGATACGCAGTATTTT
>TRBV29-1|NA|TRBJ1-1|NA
CSVGEQLNTEAFF
TGCAGCGTTGGGGAGCAGCTGAACACTGAAGCTTTCTTT
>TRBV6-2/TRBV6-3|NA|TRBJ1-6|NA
CASSLTDRNSYNSPLHF
TGTGCCAGCAGCCTAACCGACAGGAATTCCTATAATTCACCCCTCCACTTT
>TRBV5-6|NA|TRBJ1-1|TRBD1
CASSLGPGGADTEAFF
TGTGCCAGCAGCTTGGGACCAGGGGGCGCAGACACTGAAGCTTTCTTT
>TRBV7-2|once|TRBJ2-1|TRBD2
CASSLRLAPAYNEQFF
TGTGCCAGCAGCCTACGACTAGCGCCAGCCTACAATGAGCAGTTCTTC
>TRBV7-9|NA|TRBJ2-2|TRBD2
CASSLGLAAGELFF
TGTGCCAGCAGCTTAGGACTAGCGGCCGGGGAGCTGTTTTTT
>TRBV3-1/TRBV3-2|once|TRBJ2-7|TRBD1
CASSQGGTGQGGEQYF
TGTGCCAGCAGCCAAGGGGGAACCGGACAGGGCGGCGAGCAGTACTTC
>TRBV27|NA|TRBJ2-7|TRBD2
CASSGGLAGDEQYF
TGTGCCAGCAGTGGGGGACTAGCGGGGGACGAGCAGTACTTC
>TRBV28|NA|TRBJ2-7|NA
CASSLGFGSYEQYF
TGTGCCAGCAGTTTAGGGTTTGGGAGCTACGAGCAGTACTTC
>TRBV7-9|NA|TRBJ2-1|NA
CASSPRPGTPTGLYNEQFF
TGTGCCAGCAGCCCCCGACCCGGGACACCCACGGGGCTCTACAATGAGCAGTTCTTC
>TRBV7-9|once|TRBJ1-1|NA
CASSLVRGPGTEAFF
TGTGCCAGCAGCTTAGTGCGGGGGCCAGGGACTGAAGCTTTCTTT
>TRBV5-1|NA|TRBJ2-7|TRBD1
CASSRGTVPYEQYF
TGCGCCAGCAGCCGTGGGACAGTCCCCTACGAGCAGTACTTC
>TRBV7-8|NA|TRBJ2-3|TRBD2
CASSLGLAGNSPLTDTQYF
TGTGCCAGCAGCTTGGGACTAGCGGGAAATTCGCCCCTCACAGATACGCAGTATTTT
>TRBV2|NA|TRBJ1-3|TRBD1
CASRTGGDSGNTIYF
TGTGCCAGCAGGACAGGGGGAGACTCTGGAAACACCATATATTTT
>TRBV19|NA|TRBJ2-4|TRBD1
CASSIRGQNNIQYF
TGTGCCAGTAGTATCAGGGGGCAGAACAACATTCAGTACTTC
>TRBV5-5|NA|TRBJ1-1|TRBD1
CASSFTGGGETEAFF
TGTGCCAGCAGTTTCACAGGGGGCGGAGAAACTGAAGCTTTCTTT
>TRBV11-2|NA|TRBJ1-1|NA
CASSPLATEAFF
TGTGCCAGCAGCCCTTTGGCCACTGAAGCTTTCTTT
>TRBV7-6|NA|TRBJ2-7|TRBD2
CASSPLAGGPYEQYF
TGTGCCAGCAGCCCACTAGCGGGAGGGCCCTACGAGCAGTACTTC
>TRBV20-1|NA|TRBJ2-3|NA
CSARLVDTQYF
TGCAGTGCTAGACTAGTCGATACGCAGTATTTT
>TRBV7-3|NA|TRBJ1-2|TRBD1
CVSGGLTNYGYTF
TGTGTCTCAGGGGGTCTCACTAACTATGGCTACACCTTC
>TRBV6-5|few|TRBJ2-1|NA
CASSYSTGFEQFF
TGTGCCAGCAGTTACTCAACAGGGTTTGAGCAGTTCTTC
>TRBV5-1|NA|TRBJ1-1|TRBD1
CASSAETGIVAEAFF
TGCGCCAGCAGCGCCGAGACAGGGATAGTAGCTGAAGCTTTCTTT